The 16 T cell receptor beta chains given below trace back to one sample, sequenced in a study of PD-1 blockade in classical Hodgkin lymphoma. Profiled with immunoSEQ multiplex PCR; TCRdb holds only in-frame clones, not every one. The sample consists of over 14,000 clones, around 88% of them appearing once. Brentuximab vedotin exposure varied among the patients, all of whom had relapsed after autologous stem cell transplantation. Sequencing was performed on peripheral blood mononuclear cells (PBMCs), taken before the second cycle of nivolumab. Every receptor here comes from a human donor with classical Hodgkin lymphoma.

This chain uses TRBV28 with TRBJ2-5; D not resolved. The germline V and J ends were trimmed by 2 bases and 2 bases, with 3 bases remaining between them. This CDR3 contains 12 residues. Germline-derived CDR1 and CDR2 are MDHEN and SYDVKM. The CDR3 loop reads CASSLVQETQYF. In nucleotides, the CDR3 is TGTGCCAGCAGTTTAGTACAAGAGACCCAGTACTTC.

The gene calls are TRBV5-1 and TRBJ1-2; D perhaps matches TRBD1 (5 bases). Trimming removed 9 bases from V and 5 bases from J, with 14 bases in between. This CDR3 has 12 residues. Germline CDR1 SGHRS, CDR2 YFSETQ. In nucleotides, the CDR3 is TGCGCCACCTCTAAGGGGCCGTATGGCTACACCTTC. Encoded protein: CATSKGPYGYTF.

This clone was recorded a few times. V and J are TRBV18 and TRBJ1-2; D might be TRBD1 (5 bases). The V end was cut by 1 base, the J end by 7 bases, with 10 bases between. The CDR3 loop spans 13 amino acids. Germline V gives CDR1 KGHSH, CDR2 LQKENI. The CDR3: CASSPLRDGGYTF. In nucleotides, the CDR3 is TGTGCCAGCTCACCACTTCGGGACGGTGGCTACACCTTC.

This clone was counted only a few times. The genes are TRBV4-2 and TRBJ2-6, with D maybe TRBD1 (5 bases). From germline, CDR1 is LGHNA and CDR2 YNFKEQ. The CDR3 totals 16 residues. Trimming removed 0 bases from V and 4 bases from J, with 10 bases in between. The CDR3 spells CASSQDEGVGANVLTF. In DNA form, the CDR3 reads TGTGCCAGCAGCCAAGATGAAGGGGTGGGGGCCAACGTCCTGACTTTC.

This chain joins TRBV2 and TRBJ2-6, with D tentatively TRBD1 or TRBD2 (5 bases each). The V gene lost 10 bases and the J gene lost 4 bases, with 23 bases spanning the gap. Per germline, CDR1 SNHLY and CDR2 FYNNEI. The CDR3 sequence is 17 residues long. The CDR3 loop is CATNLGTDRRGANVLTF. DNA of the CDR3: TGTGCCACCAATCTCGGGACGGACCGTCGGGGGGCCAACGTCCTGACTTTC.

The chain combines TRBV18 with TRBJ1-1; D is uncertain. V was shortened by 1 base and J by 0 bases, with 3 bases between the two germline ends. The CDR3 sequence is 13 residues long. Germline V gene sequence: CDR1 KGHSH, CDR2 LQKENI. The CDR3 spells CASSPLVNTEAFF. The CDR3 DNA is TGTGCCAGCTCACCACTGGTGAACACTGAAGCTTTCTTT.

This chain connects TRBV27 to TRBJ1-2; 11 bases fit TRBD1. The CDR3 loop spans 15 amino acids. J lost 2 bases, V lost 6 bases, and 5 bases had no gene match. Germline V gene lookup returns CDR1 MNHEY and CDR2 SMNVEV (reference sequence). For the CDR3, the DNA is TGTGCCAGCAGACGACGGACAGGGGGCAACTATGGCTACACCTTC. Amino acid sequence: CASRRRTGGNYGYTF.

The CDR3 sequence is CASSFPRTGNTIYF. In nucleotides, the CDR3 is TGTGCCAGCAGCTTCCCTCGGACAGGAAACACCATATATTTT. The rearrangement joins TRBV7-9 to TRBJ1-3, with TRBD1 as a possible D gene (5 bases). V was pared by 3 bases and J by 4 bases, with 10 bases between. Germline V gives CDR1 SEHNR, CDR2 FQNEAQ (reference sequence). The CDR3 has 14 residues.

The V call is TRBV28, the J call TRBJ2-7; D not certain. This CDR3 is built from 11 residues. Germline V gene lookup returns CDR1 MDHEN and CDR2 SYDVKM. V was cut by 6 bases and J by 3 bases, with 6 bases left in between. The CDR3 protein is CASRRHYEQYF. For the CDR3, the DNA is TGTGCCAGCAGGCGGCACTACGAGCAGTACTTC.

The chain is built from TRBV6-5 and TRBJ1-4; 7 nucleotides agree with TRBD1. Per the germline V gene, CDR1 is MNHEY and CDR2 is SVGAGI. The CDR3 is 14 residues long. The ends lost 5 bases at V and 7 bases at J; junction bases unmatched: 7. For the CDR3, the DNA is TGTGCCAGCAGTCACACCGGGACAGCTGAAAAACTGTTTTTT. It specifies CASSHTGTAEKLFF.

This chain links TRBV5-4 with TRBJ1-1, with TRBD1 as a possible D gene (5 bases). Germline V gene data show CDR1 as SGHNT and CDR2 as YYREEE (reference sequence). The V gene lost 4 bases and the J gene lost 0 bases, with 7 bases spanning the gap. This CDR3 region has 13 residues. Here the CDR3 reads CASSLDMNTEAFF. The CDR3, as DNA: TGTGCCAGCAGCCTGGACATGAACACTGAAGCTTTCTTT.

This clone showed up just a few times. The CDR3 sequence: CASSIVSPAHGLNQPQHF. The CDR3 coding sequence is TGTGCCAGTAGTATAGTCTCTCCGGCACATGGGCTTAATCAGCCCCAGCATTTT. The chain is built from TRBV19 and TRBJ1-5, with unresolved D. Germline V gene sequence: CDR1 LNHDA, CDR2 SQIVND (reference sequence). This CDR3 is built from 18 residues. V lost 1 base to trimming and J lost 4 bases, with 20 bases between them.

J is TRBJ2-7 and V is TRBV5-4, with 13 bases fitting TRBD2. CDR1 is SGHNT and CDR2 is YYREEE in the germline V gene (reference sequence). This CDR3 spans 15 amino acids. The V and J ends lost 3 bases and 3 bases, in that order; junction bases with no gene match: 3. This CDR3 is CASSWTSGGHYEQYF. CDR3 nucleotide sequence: TGTGCCAGCAGCTGGACTAGCGGGGGCCACTACGAGCAGTACTTC.

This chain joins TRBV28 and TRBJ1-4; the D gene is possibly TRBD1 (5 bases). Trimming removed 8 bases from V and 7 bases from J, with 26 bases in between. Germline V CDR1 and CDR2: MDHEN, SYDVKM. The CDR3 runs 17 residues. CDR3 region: CASLSGTLWRKGEKLFF. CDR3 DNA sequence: TGTGCCAGCTTATCCGGGACTCTCTGGAGGAAGGGTGAAAAACTGTTTTTT.

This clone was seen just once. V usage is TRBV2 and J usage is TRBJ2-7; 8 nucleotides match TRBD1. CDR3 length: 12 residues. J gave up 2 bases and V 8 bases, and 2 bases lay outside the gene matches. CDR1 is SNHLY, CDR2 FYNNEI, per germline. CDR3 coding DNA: TGTGCCAGCCCACAGGGGGCCTACGAGCAGTACTTC. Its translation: CASPQGAYEQYF. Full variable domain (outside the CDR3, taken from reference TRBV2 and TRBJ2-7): EPEVTQTPSHQVTQMGQEVILRCVPISNHLYFYWYRQILGQKVEFLVSFYNNEISEKSEIFDDQFSVERPDGSNFTLKIRSTKLEDSAMYFCASPQGAYEQYFGPGTRLTVT.

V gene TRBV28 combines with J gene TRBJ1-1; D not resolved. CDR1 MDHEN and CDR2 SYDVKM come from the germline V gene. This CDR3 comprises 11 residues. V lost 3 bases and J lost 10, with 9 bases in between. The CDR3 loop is CASSFRDGAFF. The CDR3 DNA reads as TGTGCCAGCAGTTTCAGAGATGGAGCTTTCTTT.